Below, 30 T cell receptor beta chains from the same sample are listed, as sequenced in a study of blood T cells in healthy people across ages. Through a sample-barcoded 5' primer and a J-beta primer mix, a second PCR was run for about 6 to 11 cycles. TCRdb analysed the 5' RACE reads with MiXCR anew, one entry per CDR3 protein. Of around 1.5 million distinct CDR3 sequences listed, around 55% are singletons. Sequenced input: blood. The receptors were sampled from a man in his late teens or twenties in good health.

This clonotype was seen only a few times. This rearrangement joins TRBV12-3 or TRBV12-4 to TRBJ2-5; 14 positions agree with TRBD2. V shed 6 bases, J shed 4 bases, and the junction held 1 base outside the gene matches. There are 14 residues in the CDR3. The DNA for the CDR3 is TGTGCCAGCAGGACTAGCGGGGGGGGAGAGACCCAGTACTTC. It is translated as CASRTSGGGETQYF.

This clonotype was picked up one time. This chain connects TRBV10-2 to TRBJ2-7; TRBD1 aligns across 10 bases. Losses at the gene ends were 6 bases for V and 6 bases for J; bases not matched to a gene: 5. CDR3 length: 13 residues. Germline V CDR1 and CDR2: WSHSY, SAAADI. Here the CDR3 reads CASSVGTGAEQYF. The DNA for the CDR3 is TGCGCCAGCAGCGTGGGGACAGGGGCCGAGCAGTACTTC.

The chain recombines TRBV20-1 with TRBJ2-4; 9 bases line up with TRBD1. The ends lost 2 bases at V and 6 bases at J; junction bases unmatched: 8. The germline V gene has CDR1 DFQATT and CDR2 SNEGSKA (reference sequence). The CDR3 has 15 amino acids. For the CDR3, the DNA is TGCAGTGCTAGAACAGACAGGGGGATAGGAAACATTCAGTACTTC. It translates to CSARTDRGIGNIQYF.

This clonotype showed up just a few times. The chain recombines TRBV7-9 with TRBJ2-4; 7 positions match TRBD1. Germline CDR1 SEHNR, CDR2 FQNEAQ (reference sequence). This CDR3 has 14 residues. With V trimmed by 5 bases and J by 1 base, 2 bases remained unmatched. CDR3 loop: CASSAQGAKNIQYF. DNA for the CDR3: TGTGCCAGCAGCGCACAGGGGGCCAAAAACATTCAGTACTTC.

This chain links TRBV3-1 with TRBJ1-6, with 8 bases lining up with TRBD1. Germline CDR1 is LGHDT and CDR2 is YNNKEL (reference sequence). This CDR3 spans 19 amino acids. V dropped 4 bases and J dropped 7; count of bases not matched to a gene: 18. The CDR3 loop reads CASSPPGTGPGRGNSPLHF. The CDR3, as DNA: TGTGCCAGCAGCCCACCCGGGACAGGACCAGGCAGGGGAAATTCACCCCTCCACTTT.

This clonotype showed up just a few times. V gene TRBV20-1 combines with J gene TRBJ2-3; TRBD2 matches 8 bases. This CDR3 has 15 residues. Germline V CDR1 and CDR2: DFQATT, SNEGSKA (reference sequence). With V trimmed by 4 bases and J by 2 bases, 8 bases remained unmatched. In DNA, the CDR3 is TGCAGTGCTAACCTCGGGACTAGTAACACAGATACGCAGTATTTT. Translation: CSANLGTSNTDTQYF.

DNA for the CDR3: TGTGCCAGCAGTCTAAGTCTAACCCCAGAAAAAAACATTCAGTACTTC. Protein product: CASSLSLTPEKNIQYF. The chain couples TRBV27 to TRBJ2-4; D is uncertain. Trimming took off 5 bases at V and 4 bases at J, with 18 bases between the two ends. The CDR3 sequence is 16 residues long. Germline V lookup: CDR1 MNHEY, CDR2 SMNVEV (reference sequence).

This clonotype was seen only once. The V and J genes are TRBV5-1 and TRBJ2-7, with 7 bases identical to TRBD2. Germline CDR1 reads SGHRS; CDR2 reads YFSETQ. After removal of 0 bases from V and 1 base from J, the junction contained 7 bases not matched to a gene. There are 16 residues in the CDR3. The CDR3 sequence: CASSLGNGGTSYEQYF. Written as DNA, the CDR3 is TGCGCCAGCAGCTTGGGCAACGGGGGGACGTCCTACGAGCAGTACTTC.

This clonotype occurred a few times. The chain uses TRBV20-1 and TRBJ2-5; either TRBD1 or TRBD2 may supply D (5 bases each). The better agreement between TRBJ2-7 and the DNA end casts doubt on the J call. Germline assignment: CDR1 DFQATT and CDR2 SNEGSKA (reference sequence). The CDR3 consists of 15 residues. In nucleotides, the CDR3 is TGCAGTGCTATCCCTTCCTCGGGGACCCTCTACGAGCAGTACTTC. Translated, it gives CSAIPSSGTLYEQYF.

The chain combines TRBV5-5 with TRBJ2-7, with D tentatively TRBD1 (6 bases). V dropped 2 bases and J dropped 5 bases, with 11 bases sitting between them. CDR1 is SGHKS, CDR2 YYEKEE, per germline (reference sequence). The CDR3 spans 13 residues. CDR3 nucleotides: TGTGCCAGCAGCTTAAGTGGACAGAACGAGCAGTACTTC. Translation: CASSLSGQNEQYF. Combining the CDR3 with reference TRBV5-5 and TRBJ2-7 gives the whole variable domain DAGVTQSPTHLIKTRGQQVTLRCSPISGHKSVSWYQQVLGQGPQFIFQYYEKEERGRGNFPDRFSARQFPNYSSELNVNALLLGDSALYLCASSLSGQNEQYFGPGTRLTVT.

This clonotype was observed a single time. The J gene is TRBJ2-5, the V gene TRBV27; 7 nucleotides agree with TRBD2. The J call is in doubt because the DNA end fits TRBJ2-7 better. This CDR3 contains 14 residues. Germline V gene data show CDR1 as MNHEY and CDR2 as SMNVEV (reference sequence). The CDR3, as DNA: TGTGCCAGCAGTTCTCTGGCGGGAGCACACGAGCAGTACTTC. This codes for CASSSLAGAHEQYF.

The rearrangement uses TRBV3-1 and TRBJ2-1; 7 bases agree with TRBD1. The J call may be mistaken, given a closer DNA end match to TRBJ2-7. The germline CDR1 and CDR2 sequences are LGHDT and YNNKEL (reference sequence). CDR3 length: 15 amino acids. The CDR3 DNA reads TGTGCCAGCAGCCACCGGGACAGCAAATTCTACGAGCAGTACTTC. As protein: CASSHRDSKFYEQYF.

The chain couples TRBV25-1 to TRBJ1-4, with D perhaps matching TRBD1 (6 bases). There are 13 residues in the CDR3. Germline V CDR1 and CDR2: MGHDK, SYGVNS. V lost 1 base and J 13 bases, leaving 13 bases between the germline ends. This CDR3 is CASSELGGWGLFF. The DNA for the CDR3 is TGTGCCAGCAGTGAATTGGGGGGCTGGGGACTGTTTTTT.

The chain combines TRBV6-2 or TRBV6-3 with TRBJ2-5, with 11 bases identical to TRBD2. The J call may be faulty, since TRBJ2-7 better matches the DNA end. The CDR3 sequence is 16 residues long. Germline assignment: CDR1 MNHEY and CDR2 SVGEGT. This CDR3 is CASSLRLAGSSYEQYF. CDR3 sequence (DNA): TGTGCCAGCAGTTTAAGACTAGCGGGGTCATCCTACGAGCAGTACTTC.

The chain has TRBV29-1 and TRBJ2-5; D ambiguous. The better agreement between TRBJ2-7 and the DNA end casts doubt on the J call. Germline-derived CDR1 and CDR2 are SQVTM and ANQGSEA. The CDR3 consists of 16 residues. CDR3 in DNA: TGCAGCGTTGTAGGGTTTAGAGCAGATAAAGAATACGAGCAGTACTTC. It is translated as CSVVGFRADKEYEQYF.

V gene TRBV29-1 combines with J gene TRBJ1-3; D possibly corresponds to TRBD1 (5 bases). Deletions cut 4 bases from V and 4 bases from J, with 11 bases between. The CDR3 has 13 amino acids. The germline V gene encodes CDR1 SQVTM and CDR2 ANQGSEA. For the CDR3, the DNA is TGCAGCGTTGCGACAGCTGGAGGAAACACCATATATTTT. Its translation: CSVATAGGNTIYF.

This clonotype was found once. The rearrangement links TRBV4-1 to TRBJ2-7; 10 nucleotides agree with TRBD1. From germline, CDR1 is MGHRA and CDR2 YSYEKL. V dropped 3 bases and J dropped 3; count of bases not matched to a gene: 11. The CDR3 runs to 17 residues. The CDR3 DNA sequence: TGCGCCAGCAGCCACACCGAGAGCAGGGACAGGGGCTACGAGCAGTACTTC. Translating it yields CASSHTESRDRGYEQYF.

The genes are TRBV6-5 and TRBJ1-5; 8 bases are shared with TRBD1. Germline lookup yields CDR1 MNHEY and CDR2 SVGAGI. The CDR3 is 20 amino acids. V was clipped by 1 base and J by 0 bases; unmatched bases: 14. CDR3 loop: CASSYYPPGQAFYSNQPQHF. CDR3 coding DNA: TGTGCCAGCAGTTACTATCCGCCGGGACAGGCCTTTTATAGCAATCAGCCCCAGCATTTT.

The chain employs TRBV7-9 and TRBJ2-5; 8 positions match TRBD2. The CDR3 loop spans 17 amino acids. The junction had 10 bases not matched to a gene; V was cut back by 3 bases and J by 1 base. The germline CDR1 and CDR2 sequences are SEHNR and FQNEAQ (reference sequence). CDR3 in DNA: TGTGCCAGCAGCTTCCTCCCACTAGCGGACCCCCAAGAGACCCAGTACTTC. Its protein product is CASSFLPLADPQETQYF.

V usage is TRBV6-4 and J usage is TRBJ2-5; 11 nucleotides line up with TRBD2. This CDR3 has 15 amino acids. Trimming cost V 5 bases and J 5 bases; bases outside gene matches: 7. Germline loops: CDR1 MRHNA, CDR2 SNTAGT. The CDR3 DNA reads TGTGCCAGCAGTATAACTAGCGGGAGCCACGAGACCCAGTACTTC. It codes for CASSITSGSHETQYF.

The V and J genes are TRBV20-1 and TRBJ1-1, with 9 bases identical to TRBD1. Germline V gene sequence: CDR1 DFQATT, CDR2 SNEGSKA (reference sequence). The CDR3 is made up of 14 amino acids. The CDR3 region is CRAPGQGRNTEAFF. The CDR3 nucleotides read TGCAGAGCACCGGGACAGGGAAGGAACACTGAAGCTTTCTTT.

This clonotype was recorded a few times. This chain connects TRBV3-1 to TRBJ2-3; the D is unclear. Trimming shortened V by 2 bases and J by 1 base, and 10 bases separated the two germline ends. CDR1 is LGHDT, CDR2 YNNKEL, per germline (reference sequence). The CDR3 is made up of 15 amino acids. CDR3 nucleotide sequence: TGTGCCAGCAGCCAACTACCCTTGGGCACAGATACGCAGTATTTT. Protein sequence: CASSQLPLGTDTQYF.

The DNA of the CDR3 is TGCAGTGCTAGGTTTCCCGACAGGGCTTGGGATGGCTACACCTTC. Its translation: CSARFPDRAWDGYTF. The chain is built from TRBV20-1 and TRBJ1-2, with 7 bases fitting TRBD1. The CDR3 sequence is 15 residues long. Unmatched junction bases numbered 13, after V lost 3 bases and J lost 6 bases. CDR1 and CDR2 from the germline V gene are DFQATT and SNEGSKA (reference sequence).

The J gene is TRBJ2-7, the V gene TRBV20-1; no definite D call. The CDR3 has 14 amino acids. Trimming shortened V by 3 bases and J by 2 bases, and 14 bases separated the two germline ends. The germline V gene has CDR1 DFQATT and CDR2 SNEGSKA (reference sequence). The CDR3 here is CSASKVGSAYEQYF. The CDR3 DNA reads TGCAGTGCTAGCAAGGTGGGATCTGCCTACGAGCAGTACTTC.

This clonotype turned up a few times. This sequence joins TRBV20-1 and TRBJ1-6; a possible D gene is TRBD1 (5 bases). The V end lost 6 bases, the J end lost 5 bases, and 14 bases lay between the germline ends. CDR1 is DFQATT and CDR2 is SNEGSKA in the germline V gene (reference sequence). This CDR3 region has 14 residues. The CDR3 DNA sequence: TGCAGTGCCCATTATCCAGGGAATAATTCACCCCTCCACTTT. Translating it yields CSAHYPGNNSPLHF.

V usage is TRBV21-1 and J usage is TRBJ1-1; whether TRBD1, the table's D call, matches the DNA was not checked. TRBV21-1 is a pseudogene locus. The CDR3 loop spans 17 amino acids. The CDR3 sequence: CASSKPMRLARNTEAFF. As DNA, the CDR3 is TGTGCCAGCAGCAAGCCCATGAGGCTGGCCCGGAACACTGAAGCTTTCTTT.

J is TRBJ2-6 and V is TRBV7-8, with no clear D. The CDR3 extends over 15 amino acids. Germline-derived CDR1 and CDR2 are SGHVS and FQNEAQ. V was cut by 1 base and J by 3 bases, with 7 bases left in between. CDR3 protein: CASSLVAVGANVLTF. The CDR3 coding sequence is TGTGCCAGCAGCTTAGTTGCAGTTGGGGCCAACGTCCTGACTTTC.

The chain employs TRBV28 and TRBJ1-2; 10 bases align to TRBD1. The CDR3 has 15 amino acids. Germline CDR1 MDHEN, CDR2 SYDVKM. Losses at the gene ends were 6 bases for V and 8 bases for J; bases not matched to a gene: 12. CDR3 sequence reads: CASRPGTGVLLGYTF. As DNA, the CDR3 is TGTGCCAGCAGACCCGGGACAGGGGTTCTTCTGGGCTACACCTTC.

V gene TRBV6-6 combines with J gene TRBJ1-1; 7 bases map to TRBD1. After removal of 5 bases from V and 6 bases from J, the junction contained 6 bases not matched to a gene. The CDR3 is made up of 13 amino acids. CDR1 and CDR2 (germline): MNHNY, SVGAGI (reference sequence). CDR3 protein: CASSTDRAPEAFF. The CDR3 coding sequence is TGTGCCAGCAGTACTGACAGGGCCCCTGAAGCTTTCTTT.

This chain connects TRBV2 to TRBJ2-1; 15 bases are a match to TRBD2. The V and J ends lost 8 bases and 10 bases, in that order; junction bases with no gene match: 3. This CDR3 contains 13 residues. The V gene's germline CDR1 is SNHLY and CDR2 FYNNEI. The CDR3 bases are TGTGCCAGCCAGGGACTAGCGGGGGGAGAGCAGTTCTTC. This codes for CASQGLAGGEQFF.